The clone carrying this T cell receptor (beta chain) was found a few times. No antigen is known for it. CDR3 length: 17 amino acids. Trimming removed 3 bases from V and 6 bases from J; junction bases left unmatched: 12. Germline loops: CDR1 LGHDT, CDR2 YNNKEL (reference sequence). The entry originates in a study of regulatory T cells in long-lasting Graves disease. Overall study results and limits: Not thyroid tissue but only peripheral blood was studied.

Combining iRepertoire HTBI primers with Arm-PCR of CDR3 regions, the authors built TCR beta libraries. In the original processing: In the combined samples, 62 TRBV and some 14 TRBJ segments were identified. TCRdb fed the multiplex PCR reads into MiXCR, producing one record per CDR3 protein. It is TCRdb's table, rather than the study itself, that gives the V and J calls and clone size. Among hundreds of thousands of distinct CDR3 sequences listed, about 16% were seen once. As to time point: newly diagnosed GD, antithyroid drugs for less than 3 months. RNA extracted from PBMCs served as the sequencing template. The data were also submitted as part of a second study, on T cells in Graves' hyperthyroidism and ophthalmopathy. From that study: Any patient presenting with uncontrolled infection, other autoimmune disease, pregnancy or lactation was left out.

This clonotype was obtained from a woman aged 30 to 39 with Graves disease. The source material was peripheral blood mononuclear cells (PBMCs), sampled at new diagnosis, from a patient treated with antithyroid drugs. The chain couples TRBV3-1 to TRBJ2-4; TRBD1 matches 9 bases. The CDR3 region has the DNA TGTGCCAGCAGCCACAATTTTAGACAGGGGGGTCCAAACATTCAGTACTTC. As protein: CASSHNFRQGGPNIQYF. The variable domain in full, with the rest retrieved from reference TRBV3-1 and TRBJ2-4, is DTAVSQTPKYLVTQMGNDKSIKCEQNLGHDTMYWYKQDSKKFLKIMFSYNNKELIINETVPNRFSPKSPDKAHLNLHINSLELGDSAVYFCASSHNFRQGGPNIQYFGAGTRLSVL.